One and the same sample provided the 6 T cell receptor beta chains below, sequenced in a study of relationships among human T cell subsets (dated by TCRdb to the early 2010s). The library relied on multiplex PCR. The listed sequencing device is 454 GS FLX. Semiquantitative ARM-PCR was used to amplify the TCR alpha and beta CDR3 regions from mRNA. In ARM-PCR, tagged nested gene-specific primers were applied first, and communal superprimers then carried out the exponential amplification. Using fastp trimming at Q25 and MiXCR clonotype assembly, TCRdb reanalyzed the public sequencing data and kept in-frame beta chains. Rows merge per CDR3 protein into single entries with the most common DNA and genes. This sample holds fewer than 15,000 distinct CDR3 sequences; around 69% were observed only once. The ten largest clones add up to roughly 30% of the sample. Th1 cells were collected as the CD4+CD25-CD294- flow-through after CD25, CD56 and CD294 bead selections.

Material for sequencing was CD4+ Th1 cells sorted from blood. The cell subset or site label here, explained by the study, means: CD4+CD25-CD294- T helper 1 cells. The receptors here all came from a man in his forties in good health.

The chain joins TRBV18 to TRBJ2-7, with TRBD1 matching over 7 bases. The CDR3 runs 14 residues. CDR1 is KGHSH and CDR2 is LQKENI in the germline V gene. V gave up 3 bases and J gave up 5 bases; unmatched junction bases: 7. The CDR3 reads CASSPRQGEDEQYF. The CDR3 coding sequence is TGTGCCAGCTCACCTCGACAGGGAGAGGACGAGCAGTACTTC.

This chain joins TRBV11-2 and TRBJ2-1; 9 nucleotides agree with TRBD2. Germline assignment: CDR1 SGHAT and CDR2 FQNNGV. The CDR3 is 18 residues long. Trimming cost V 0 bases and J 6 bases; bases outside gene matches: 12. DNA for the CDR3: TGTGCCAGCAGCTTAGAGAACCTCGGGCTAGCGGGGACCAATGAGCAGTTCTTC. Encoded protein: CASSLENLGLAGTNEQFF.

The V and J genes are TRBV28 and TRBJ1-1, with D uncertain. Deletions cut 8 bases from V and 1 base from J, with 11 bases between. This CDR3 has 13 residues. The germline V gene has CDR1 MDHEN and CDR2 SYDVKM. CDR3 in amino acids: CASRSLQNTEAFF. CDR3 in DNA: TGTGCCAGCCGTAGTCTACAGAACACTGAAGCTTTCTTT.

About this clonotype itself: The CDR3 ends on some other residue instead of the conserved phenylalanine or tryptophan, so this is likely a read error. Because the CDR3's place on the DNA is in doubt, the DNA is left out and the CDR3 is given as listed by TCRdb. The rearrangement links TRBV12-3 or TRBV12-4 to TRBJ2-1; the table's D call of TRBD2 was not tested on the DNA. Termini included, the CDR3 measures 13 amino acids. CDR3 sequence: CASSSWTSFAPHL.

By frequency in the sample, this clonotype is medium-sized (0.01 to 0.1%). The chain joins TRBV28 to TRBJ2-7; D might be TRBD1 or TRBD2, each matching 6 bases. CDR1 is MDHEN, CDR2 SYDVKM, per germline. This CDR3 is 14 amino acids long. Trimming stripped 8 bases from V and 4 bases from J, with 18 bases between. CDR3 DNA sequence: TGTGCCAGCCGGAGTAGGGGGGCGCGGTACGAGCAGTACTTC. Protein: CASRSRGARYEQYF.

The chain is built from TRBV4-1 and TRBJ2-3; possibly TRBD2 for D (6 bases). Germline CDR1 is MGHRA and CDR2 is YSYEKL. V was pared by 2 bases and J by 1 base, with 19 bases between. CDR3 length equals 18 residues. CDR3 sequence reads: CASSQYFGGLPRTDTQYF. For the CDR3, the DNA is TGCGCCAGCAGCCAATACTTCGGAGGACTACCACGCACAGATACGCAGTATTTT.